The clone carrying this T cell receptor (beta chain) has a handful of counts. Its antigen is still unknown. The data are from a study of T cell repertoires in cytomegalovirus infection. Study summary: Through public TCR beta signatures, both CMV infection and matching HLA type were indicated.

V lost 5 bases, J lost 6 bases, and 15 bases lay in between. This CDR3 has 14 amino acids. Germline values: CDR1 SGHTA, CDR2 FQGNSA. Via MiXCR, TCRdb re-called the reads, giving one row per CDR3 protein. The table has some 940,000 distinct CDR3 sequences, around a third seen once. This chain joins TRBV7-2 and TRBJ2-3; D not certain. This receptor was identified in a human donor in good health (CMV status not recorded). Some clones in this sample may be carry-over from other donors' samples. Sequencing used cultured CD8+ T cells from PBMCs, obtained from culture after CMV antigen stimulation. As DNA, the CDR3 is TGTGCCAGCAGCCCCCTCCTCTTCCCGGATACGCAGTATTTT. Encoded protein: CASSPLLFPDTQYF. The whole variable domain, remainder taken from reference TRBV7-2 and TRBJ2-3, is GAGVSQSPSNKVTEKGKDVELRCDPISGHTALYWYRQSLGQGLEFLIYFQGNSAPDKSGLPSDRFSAERTGGSVSTLTIQRTQQEDSAVYLCASSPLLFPDTQYFGPGTRLTVL.